The clone carrying this T cell receptor (beta chain) was counted only a few times. The data originate from a study of T-cell memory formation after mild COVID-19. In TCRdb, the 5' RACE reads were re-called with MiXCR into one record per CDR3 protein. The sample records hundreds of thousands of distinct CDR3 sequences, over 20% being singletons. V was cut by 4 bases and J by 4 bases, with 8 bases left in between. This CDR3 region has 12 residues. Germline assignment: CDR1 SGHNT and CDR2 YYREEE (reference sequence). The gene calls are TRBV5-4 and TRBJ1-2; TRBD1 might be the D (6 bases). Sequencing was done on a sample of PBMCs or a T cell subset sorted from them (not recorded which). The sequence came from an adult woman who had mild COVID-19 (a few samples of this study predate the infection). Cell type and time point are not known. DNA for the CDR3: TGTGCCAGCAGCCCAGGGGCCTATGGCTACACCTTC. Protein: CASSPGAYGYTF.